The 22 T cell receptor beta chains given below trace back to one sample, sequenced in a study of T-cell memory formation after mild COVID-19. TCRdb analysed the 5' RACE reads with MiXCR anew, one entry per CDR3 protein. This table holds roughly 240,000 distinct CDR3 sequences, 15% found once. Sample: PBMCs or a T cell subset sorted from them (not recorded which). The receptors derive from an adult woman who had mild COVID-19 (a few samples of this study predate the infection). Cell type and time point are not known.

This sequence joins TRBV20-1 and TRBJ2-7; TRBD1 or TRBD2 may be the D gene (5 bases each). Germline-derived CDR1 and CDR2 are DFQATT and SNEGSKA (reference sequence). V lost 2 bases and J 6 bases, leaving 17 bases between the germline ends. The CDR3 covers 14 residues. In DNA form, the CDR3 reads TGCAGTGCTAGACCGGCCGGGGTTGGGGGCGAGCAGTACTTC. Translation: CSARPAGVGGEQYF.

This clonotype was seen a handful of times. The chain joins TRBV9 to TRBJ2-1; D is unresolved. CDR1 and CDR2 from the germline V gene are SGDLS and YYNGEE. With 3 bases removed from V and 8 bases from J, the gap between germline ends came to 9 bases. The CDR3 spans 12 residues. This CDR3 reads CASSARTYEQFF. The CDR3 region has the DNA TGTGCCAGCAGCGCCCGGACCTATGAGCAGTTCTTC.

V is TRBV18 and J is TRBJ1-4; tentatively, D is TRBD1 (5 bases). CDR1 KGHSH and CDR2 LQKENI come from the germline V gene. This CDR3 is built from 15 residues. V was shortened by 2 bases and J by 5 bases, with 12 bases between the two germline ends. This CDR3 reads CASSPGDGQNEKLFF. CDR3 nucleotides: TGTGCCAGCTCACCAGGGGACGGACAAAATGAAAAACTGTTTTTT.

V is TRBV7-2 and J is TRBJ2-3, with D maybe TRBD2 (6 bases). Trimming removed 7 bases at V and 5 bases at J, with 13 bases between. The CDR3 runs 13 residues. The germline V gene encodes CDR1 SGHTA and CDR2 FQGNSA. In DNA, the CDR3 is TGTGCCAGCACCTTTAAAGCGGGAGATACGCAGTATTTT. Translated: CASTFKAGDTQYF.

J is TRBJ2-2 and V is TRBV25-1; D is ambiguous. V dropped 3 bases and J dropped 5 bases, with 13 bases sitting between them. Germline lookup yields CDR1 MGHDK and CDR2 SYGVNS. The CDR3 contains 15 residues. CDR3 DNA sequence: TGTGCCAGCAGTGAGGTAGCAGTCTCAACCGGGGAGCTGTTTTTT. Protein sequence: CASSEVAVSTGELFF.

There are many counts of this clonotype. The V and J genes are TRBV7-9 and TRBJ2-1; D is undetermined. V lost 3 bases, J lost 0 bases, and 9 bases lay in between. The CDR3 is 15 residues long. Germline V gene data show CDR1 as SEHNR and CDR2 as FQNEAQ (reference sequence). In DNA, the CDR3 is TGTGCCAGCAGCTTTGGGCGGAGCTCCTACAATGAGCAGTTCTTC. It yields the protein CASSFGRSSYNEQFF.

V usage is TRBV5-5 and J usage is TRBJ2-1, with TRBD1 identical over 9 bases. Trimming took 4 bases from V and 6 from J; bases not matched to a gene: 8. Germline V CDR1 and CDR2: SGHKS, YYEKEE (reference sequence). There are 15 residues in the CDR3. Here the CDR3 reads CASSLPGQGINEQFF. In DNA, the CDR3 is TGTGCCAGCAGCCTACCGGGACAGGGCATCAATGAGCAGTTCTTC. The full variable domain, rest sourced from reference TRBV5-5 and TRBJ2-1, is DAGVTQSPTHLIKTRGQQVTLRCSPISGHKSVSWYQQVLGQGPQFIFQYYEKEERGRGNFPDRFSARQFPNYSSELNVNALLLGDSALYLCASSLPGQGINEQFFGPGTRLTVL.

V usage is TRBV6-2 or TRBV6-3 and J usage is TRBJ2-3; D is possibly TRBD1 (6 bases). Germline lookup yields CDR1 MNHEY and CDR2 SVGEGT. The germline V and J ends were trimmed by 6 bases and 3 bases, with 16 bases remaining between them. This CDR3 has 15 residues. The CDR3 DNA reads TGTGCCAGCAGGGGGCTGATAACAGGGACAGATACGCAGTATTTT. This codes for CASRGLITGTDTQYF.

V usage is TRBV4-2 and J usage is TRBJ2-7, with 15 positions matching TRBD2. The J call may be incorrect, as the DNA end agrees better with TRBJ2-5. CDR1 is LGHNA, CDR2 YNFKEQ, per germline. The CDR3 length is 16 residues. The CDR3 loop is CASSQTGTSGGETQYF. The DNA for the CDR3 is TGTGCCAGCAGCCAAACCGGGACTAGCGGGGGGGAGACCCAGTACTTC.

The V gene is TRBV12-3 or TRBV12-4, the J gene TRBJ2-3, with TRBD2 matching over 7 bases. CDR3 length equals 16 residues. Trimming took 6 bases from V and 0 from J; bases not matched to a gene: 9. The CDR3 DNA follows: TGTGCCAGCAGGGGGGGGAAACAGAGTAGCACAGATACGCAGTATTTT. Protein: CASRGGKQSSTDTQYF.

The chain combines TRBV24-1 with TRBJ2-3; 8 bases fit TRBD1. This CDR3 is built from 16 residues. The V segment lost 2 bases and the J segment 6 bases; nucleotides outside the gene matches: 9. Germline loops: CDR1 KGHDR, CDR2 SFDVKD. CDR3 amino acids: CATSDWGTGLTDTQYF. The CDR3 DNA follows: TGTGCCACCAGTGATTGGGGGACAGGCCTAACTGATACGCAGTATTTT.

The chain carries TRBV27 and TRBJ2-3; D not resolved. CDR3 length equals 14 residues. Deletions cut 4 bases from V and 2 bases from J, with 10 bases between. Germline V gives CDR1 MNHEY, CDR2 SMNVEV (reference sequence). The CDR3 here is CASSSNAATDTQYF. The CDR3 region has the DNA TGTGCCAGCAGTTCTAACGCGGCCACAGATACGCAGTATTTT.

Only a few counts were recorded for this clonotype. Here the CDR3 DNA reads TGTGCCATCAGTGGGGGGGGATATGGGTATGAGCAGTTCTTC. The encoded protein is CAISGGGYGYEQFF. This rearrangement joins TRBV10-3 to TRBJ2-1; 7 bases are a match to TRBD2. The CDR3 totals 14 residues. With V trimmed by 4 bases and J by 8 bases, 8 bases remained unmatched. Looked up from germline, CDR1 is ENHRY and CDR2 is SYGVKD.

The chain recombines TRBV6-2 or TRBV6-3 with TRBJ2-3; D call uncertain. Germline loops: CDR1 MNHEY, CDR2 SVGEGT. The V end was cut by 5 bases, the J end by 2 bases, with 8 bases between. The CDR3 has 13 amino acids. CDR3 DNA: TGTGCCAGCAGTCACAGTCCCACAGATACGCAGTATTTT. Its protein product is CASSHSPTDTQYF.

This clonotype was counted only a few times. V gene TRBV7-3 combines with J gene TRBJ2-1, with 10 bases lining up with TRBD1. The germline gives CDR1 SGHTA, CDR2 FQGTGA. V gave up 1 base and J gave up 9 bases; unmatched junction bases: 12. The CDR3 has 17 amino acids. The CDR3 region has the DNA TGTGCCAGCAGCTTAAGTATTCTGGGACAGGGGTCGAGTGAGCAGTTCTTC. Its translation is CASSLSILGQGSSEQFF.

The chain recombines TRBV25-1 with TRBJ2-5; D is unresolved. This CDR3 is built from 15 residues. Between the trimmed V and J ends, which lost 4 bases and 2 bases, there was a span of 14 bases. The germline V gene encodes CDR1 MGHDK and CDR2 SYGVNS. The CDR3 here is CASSVGNGDQETQYF. The CDR3 DNA reads as TGTGCCAGCAGTGTGGGTAACGGTGATCAAGAGACCCAGTACTTC.

This clonotype occurred a few times. This sequence joins TRBV30 and TRBJ2-3; no clear D. The CDR3 extends over 15 amino acids. Trimming removed 1 base from V and 4 bases from J, with 15 bases in between. Germline CDR1 GTSNPN, CDR2 SVGIG (reference sequence). CDR3 sequence reads: CAWSEGLYRADTQYF. CDR3 nucleotide sequence: TGTGCCTGGAGTGAGGGATTGTATCGGGCAGATACGCAGTATTTT.

This clonotype was seen at least ten times. The V and J genes are TRBV7-2 and TRBJ2-1; 7 nucleotides align to TRBD2. J gave up 2 bases and V 5 bases, and 6 bases lay outside the gene matches. The CDR3 runs 15 residues. Germline V gives CDR1 SGHTA, CDR2 FQGNSA. The CDR3 DNA is TGTGCCAGCAGCCTTAGCGGGTTGACCTACAATGAGCAGTTCTTC. This gives the protein CASSLSGLTYNEQFF.

The CDR3 is CATSSPRTGANTGELFF. In nucleotides, the CDR3 is TGTGCCACCAGTTCCCCTAGGACAGGGGCAAACACCGGGGAGCTGTTTTTT. The chain is built from TRBV24-1 and TRBJ2-2, with 9 nucleotides matching TRBD1. V trimming: 6 bases; J trimming: 2 bases; junction bases outside the gene matches: 9. Looked up from germline, CDR1 is KGHDR and CDR2 is SFDVKD. This CDR3 has 17 amino acids.

V is TRBV5-1 and J is TRBJ2-2; D gene ambiguous. Trimming left V 5 bases short and J 0 bases short, with 5 bases between. Germline lookup yields CDR1 SGHRS and CDR2 YFSETQ. This CDR3 is 13 amino acids long. This chain's CDR3 is CASRPTNTGELFF. The CDR3 DNA follows: TGCGCCAGCAGGCCAACGAACACCGGGGAGCTGTTTTTT.

This clonotype was observed many times. This chain connects TRBV2 to TRBJ2-1; unclear D gene. Trimming took off 6 bases at V and 5 bases at J, with 5 bases between the two ends. Germline V lookup: CDR1 SNHLY, CDR2 FYNNEI. The CDR3 runs to 11 residues. DNA for the CDR3: TGTGCCAGCAGCGAGAACAATGAGCAGTTCTTC. Translated: CASSENNEQFF.

V is TRBV10-3 and J is TRBJ2-3; D gene unclear. The V gene lost 4 bases and the J gene lost 0 bases, with 8 bases spanning the gap. The CDR3 is 14 amino acids. CDR1 and CDR2 (germline): ENHRY, SYGVKD. CDR3 in DNA: TGTGCCATCAGTGTTTACACTAGCACAGATACGCAGTATTTT. Its translation: CAISVYTSTDTQYF.